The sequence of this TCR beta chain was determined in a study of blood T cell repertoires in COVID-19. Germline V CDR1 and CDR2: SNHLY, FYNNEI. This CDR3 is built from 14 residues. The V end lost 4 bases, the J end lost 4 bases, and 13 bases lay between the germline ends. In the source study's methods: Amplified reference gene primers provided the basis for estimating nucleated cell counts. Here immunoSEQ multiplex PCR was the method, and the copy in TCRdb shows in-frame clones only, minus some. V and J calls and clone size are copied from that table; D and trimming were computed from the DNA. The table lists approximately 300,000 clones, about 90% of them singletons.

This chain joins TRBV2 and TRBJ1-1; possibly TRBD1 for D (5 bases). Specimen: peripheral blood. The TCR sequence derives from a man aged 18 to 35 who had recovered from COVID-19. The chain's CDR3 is CASSGQRRGTEAFF. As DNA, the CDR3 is TGTGCCAGCAGTGGACAGCGAAGGGGCACTGAAGCTTTCTTT.